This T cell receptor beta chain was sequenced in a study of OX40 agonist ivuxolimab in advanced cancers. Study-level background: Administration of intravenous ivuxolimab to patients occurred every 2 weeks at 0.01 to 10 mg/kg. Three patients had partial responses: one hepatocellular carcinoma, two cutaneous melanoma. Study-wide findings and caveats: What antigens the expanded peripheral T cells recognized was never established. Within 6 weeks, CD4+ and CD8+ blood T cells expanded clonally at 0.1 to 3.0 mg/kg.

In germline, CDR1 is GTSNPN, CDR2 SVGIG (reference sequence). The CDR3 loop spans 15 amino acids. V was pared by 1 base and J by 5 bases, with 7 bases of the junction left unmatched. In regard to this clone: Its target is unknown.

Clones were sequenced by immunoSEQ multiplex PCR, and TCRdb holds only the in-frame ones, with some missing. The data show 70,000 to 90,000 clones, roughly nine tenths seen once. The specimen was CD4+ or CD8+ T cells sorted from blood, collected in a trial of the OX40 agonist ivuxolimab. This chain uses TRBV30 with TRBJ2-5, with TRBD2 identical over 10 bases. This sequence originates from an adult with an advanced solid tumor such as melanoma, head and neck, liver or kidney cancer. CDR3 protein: CAWSAKRGGHETQYF. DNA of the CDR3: TGTGCCTGGAGTGCCAAGCGGGGGGGCCATGAGACCCAGTACTTC.